The TCR beta chain described here comes from a study of shared clonotypes between healthy human individuals. The sorted-subset replicate PCRs were given roughly 190 ng DNA, which is 30,000 to 35,000 T cell genomes. Here immunoSEQ multiplex PCR was the method, and the copy in TCRdb shows in-frame clones only, minus some. The sample carries more than 1.2 million clones, 98% to 99% recorded once. Germline lookup yields CDR1 SQVTM and CDR2 ANQGSEA. After removal of 6 bases from V and 6 bases from J, the junction contained 7 bases not matched to a gene. The CDR3 loop spans 12 amino acids. This chain joins TRBV29-1 and TRBJ1-2; TRBD1 agrees at 7 bases. Sample: naive CD4+ T cells sorted from blood. Specified subset: CD45RA+ positively selected. The TCR originated in a young man in good health. The CDR3 nucleotides are TGCAGCGTAGGGGGCGCCCCCGATGGCTACACCTTC. Protein product: CSVGGAPDGYTF.